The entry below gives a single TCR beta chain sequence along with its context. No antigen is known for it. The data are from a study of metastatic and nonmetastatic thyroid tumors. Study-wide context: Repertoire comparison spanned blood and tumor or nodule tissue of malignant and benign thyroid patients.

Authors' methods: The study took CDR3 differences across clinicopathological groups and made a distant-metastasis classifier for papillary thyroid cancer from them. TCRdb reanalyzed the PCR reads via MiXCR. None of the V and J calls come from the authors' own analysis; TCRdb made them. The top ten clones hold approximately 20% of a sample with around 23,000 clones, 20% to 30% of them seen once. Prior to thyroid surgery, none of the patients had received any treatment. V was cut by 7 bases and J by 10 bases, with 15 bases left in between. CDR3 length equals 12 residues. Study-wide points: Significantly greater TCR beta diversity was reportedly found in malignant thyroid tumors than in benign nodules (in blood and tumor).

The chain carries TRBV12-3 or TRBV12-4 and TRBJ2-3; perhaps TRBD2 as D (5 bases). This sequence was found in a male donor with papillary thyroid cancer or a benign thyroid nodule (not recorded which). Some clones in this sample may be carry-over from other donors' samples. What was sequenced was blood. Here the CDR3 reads CASMEDPVPQYF. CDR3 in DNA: TGTGCCAGCATGGAGGACCCGGTTCCGCAGTATTTT.